This T cell receptor (beta chain) was sequenced in a study of T cells after yellow fever vaccination. This clonotype has only a few counts. Germline assignment: CDR1 LGHNA and CDR2 YSLEER. Trimming took 1 base from V and 4 from J, leaving 10 bases between them. CDR3 size: 15 residues. MiXCR was run by TCRdb on the 5' RACE reads, yielding one entry per CDR3 protein. Among 150,000 or so distinct CDR3 sequences listed, around 7.3% were seen once. The TCR originated in a young man who received the YFV17D yellow fever vaccine. The input for sequencing was CD4+ T cells sorted from PBMCs, taken 5 to 6 days after the first yellow fever vaccination. The V gene is TRBV4-3, the J gene TRBJ2-2, with D possibly matching TRBD2 (5 bases). The CDR3 spells CASSQVRAPTGELFF. The CDR3 nucleotides read TGCGCCAGCAGCCAAGTGCGGGCACCCACCGGGGAGCTGTTTTTT.